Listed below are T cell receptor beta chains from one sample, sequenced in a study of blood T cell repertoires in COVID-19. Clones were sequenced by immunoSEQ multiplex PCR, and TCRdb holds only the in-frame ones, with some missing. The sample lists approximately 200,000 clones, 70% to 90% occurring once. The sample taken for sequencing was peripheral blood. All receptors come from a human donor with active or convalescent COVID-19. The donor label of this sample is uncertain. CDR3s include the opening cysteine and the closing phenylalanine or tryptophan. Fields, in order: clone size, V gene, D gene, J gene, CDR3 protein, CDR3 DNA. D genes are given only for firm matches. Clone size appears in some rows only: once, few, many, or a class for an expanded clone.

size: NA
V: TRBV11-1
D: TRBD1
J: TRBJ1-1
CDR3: CASSLEGRGQAFF
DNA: TGTGCCAGCAGCTTAGAGGGCAGGGGGCAAGCTTTCTTT

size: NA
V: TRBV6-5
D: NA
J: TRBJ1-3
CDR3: CASITGLDGNTIYF
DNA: TGTGCCAGCATCACCGGACTGGACGGAAACACCATATATTTT

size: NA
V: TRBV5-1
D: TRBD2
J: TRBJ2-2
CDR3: CASSTGTSGSNTGELFF
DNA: TGCGCCAGCAGTACGGGGACTAGCGGATCGAACACCGGGGAGCTGTTTTTT

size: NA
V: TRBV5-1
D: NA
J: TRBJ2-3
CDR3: CASKEGGGYSTDTQYF
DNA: TGCGCCAGCAAGGAGGGCGGGGGCTATAGCACAGATACGCAGTATTTT

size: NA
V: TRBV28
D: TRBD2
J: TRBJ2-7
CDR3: CASSGLAGVHEQYF
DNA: TGTGCCAGCAGTGGACTAGCGGGAGTCCACGAGCAGTACTTC

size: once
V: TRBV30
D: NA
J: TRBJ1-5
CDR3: CAWNRRESNQPQHF
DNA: TGTGCCTGGAACCGTAGAGAGAGCAATCAGCCCCAGCATTTT

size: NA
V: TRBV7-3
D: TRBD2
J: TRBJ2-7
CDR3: CASSHSGSSYEQYF
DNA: TGTGCCAGCAGCCATAGCGGGTCCTCCTACGAGCAGTACTTC

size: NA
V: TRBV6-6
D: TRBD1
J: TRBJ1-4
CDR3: CASSYRDSFEKLFF
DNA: TGTGCCAGCAGTTACCGGGACAGTTTTGAAAAACTGTTTTTT

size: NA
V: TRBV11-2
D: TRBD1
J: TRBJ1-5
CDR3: CASSRDRADQPQHF
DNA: TGTGCCAGCAGCCGGGACAGAGCCGATCAGCCCCAGCATTTT

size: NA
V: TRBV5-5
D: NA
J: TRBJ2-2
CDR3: CASRRLVASGELFF
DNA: TGTGCCAGCAGAAGACTGGTGGCGAGCGGGGAGCTGTTTTTT

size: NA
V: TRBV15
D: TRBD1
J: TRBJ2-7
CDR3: CATSREWTGRKQYF
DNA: TGTGCCACCAGCAGAGAGTGGACAGGGAGGAAGCAGTACTTC

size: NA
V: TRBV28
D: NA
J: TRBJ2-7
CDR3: CASSSTPLTYEQYF
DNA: TGTGCCAGCAGTTCTACCCCTCTTACGTACGAGCAGTACTTC

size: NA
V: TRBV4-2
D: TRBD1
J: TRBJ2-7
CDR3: CASSLAGTGAYEQYF
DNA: TGTGCCAGCAGCCTGGCCGGGACAGGAGCCTACGAGCAGTACTTC

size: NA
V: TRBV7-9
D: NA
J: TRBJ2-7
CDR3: CASSSSFNEQYF
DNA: TGTGCCAGCAGCTCTAGTTTTAACGAGCAGTACTTC

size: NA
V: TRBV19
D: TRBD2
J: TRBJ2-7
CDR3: CASTIRGGGEQYF
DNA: TGTGCCAGTACGATCCGGGGGGGCGGCGAGCAGTACTTC

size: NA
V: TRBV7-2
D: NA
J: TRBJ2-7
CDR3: CASGRGYSYEQYF
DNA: TGTGCCAGTGGGAGAGGGTACTCCTACGAGCAGTACTTC

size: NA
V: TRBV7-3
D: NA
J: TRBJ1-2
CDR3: CASSQSNTGFYGYTF
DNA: TGTGCCAGCAGCCAATCTAATACAGGATTCTATGGCTACACCTTC

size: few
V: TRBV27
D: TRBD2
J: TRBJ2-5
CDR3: CASSPMAIRLAGGLETQYF
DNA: TGTGCCAGCAGTCCGATGGCCATACGACTAGCGGGGGGATTGGAGACCCAGTACTTC

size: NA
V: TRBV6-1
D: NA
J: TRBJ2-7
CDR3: CASSEPFQGEQYF
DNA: TGTGCCAGCAGTGAACCTTTCCAGGGGGAGCAGTACTTC

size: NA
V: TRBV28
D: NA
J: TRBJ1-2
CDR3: CATAFPNYGYTF
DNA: TGTGCCACCGCGTTCCCTAACTATGGCTACACCTTC

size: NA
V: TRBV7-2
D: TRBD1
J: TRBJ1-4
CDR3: CASSWGTANEKLFF
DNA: TGTGCCAGCAGTTGGGGGACAGCTAATGAAAAACTGTTTTTT

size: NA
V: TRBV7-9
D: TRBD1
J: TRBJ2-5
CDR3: CASSLGQGVGAGALETQYF
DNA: TGTGCCAGCAGCTTGGGACAGGGGGTGGGAGCGGGCGCCTTAGAGACCCAGTACTTC

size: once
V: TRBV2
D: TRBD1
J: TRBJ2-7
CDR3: CASTPGQGIYEQYF
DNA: TGTGCCAGCACACCGGGACAGGGCATATACGAGCAGTACTTC

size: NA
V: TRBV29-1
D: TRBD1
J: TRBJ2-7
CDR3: CSAGTGTYEQYF
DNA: TGCAGCGCCGGGACAGGTACCTACGAGCAGTACTTC

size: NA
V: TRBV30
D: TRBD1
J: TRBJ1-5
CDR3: CAWKSGTGNQPQHF
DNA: TGTGCCTGGAAATCCGGGACAGGCAATCAGCCCCAGCATTTT

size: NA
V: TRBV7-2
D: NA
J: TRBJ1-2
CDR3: CASSKLGIPNYGYTF
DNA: TGTGCCAGCAGCAAACTGGGCATTCCTAACTATGGCTACACCTTC

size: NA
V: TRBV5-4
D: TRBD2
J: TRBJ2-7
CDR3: CASSPAPTSGEQYF
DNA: TGTGCCAGCAGCCCTGCCCCGACTAGCGGCGAGCAGTACTTC

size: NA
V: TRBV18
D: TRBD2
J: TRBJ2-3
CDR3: CASSGLAGGTGTDTQYF
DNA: TGTGCCAGCTCCGGACTAGCGGGGGGCACAGGCACAGATACGCAGTATTTT

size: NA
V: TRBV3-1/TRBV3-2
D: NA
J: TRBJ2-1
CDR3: CASSSPTGEIYNEQFF
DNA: TGTGCCAGCAGCTCCCCAACGGGTGAGATATACAATGAGCAGTTCTTC

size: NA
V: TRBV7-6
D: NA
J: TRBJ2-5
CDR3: CASSSRTGHQETQYF
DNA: TGTGCCAGCAGCAGCAGAACAGGTCACCAAGAGACCCAGTACTTC

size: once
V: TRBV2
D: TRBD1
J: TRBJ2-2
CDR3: CASRVGQGVRSTGELFF
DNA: TGTGCCAGCAGAGTCGGACAGGGGGTGAGGAGCACCGGGGAGCTGTTTTTT

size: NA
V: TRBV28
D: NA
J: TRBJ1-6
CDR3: CASSSGSVRGSYNSPLHF
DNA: TGTGCCAGCTCCTCCGGGTCCGTTCGGGGGTCCTATAATTCACCCCTCCACTTT

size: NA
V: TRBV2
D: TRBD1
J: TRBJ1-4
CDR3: CASSVQGAFTNEKLFF
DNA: TGTGCCAGCAGTGTGCAGGGGGCATTTACTAATGAAAAACTGTTTTTT

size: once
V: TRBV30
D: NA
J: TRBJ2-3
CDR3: CAWSRLAGGTDTQYF
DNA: TGTGCCTGGAGTAGGCTAGCAGGGGGCACAGATACGCAGTATTTT

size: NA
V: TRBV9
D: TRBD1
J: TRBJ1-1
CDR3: CASSVGGGEVTEAFF
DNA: TGTGCCAGCAGCGTAGGAGGGGGCGAGGTCACTGAAGCTTTCTTT

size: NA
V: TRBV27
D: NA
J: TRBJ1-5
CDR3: CASSGTGLRQPQHF
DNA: TGTGCCAGCAGTGGCACAGGGTTGAGACAGCCCCAGCATTTT

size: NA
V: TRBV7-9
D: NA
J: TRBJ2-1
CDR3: CASSPPLHWNEQFF
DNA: TGTGCCAGCAGCCCTCCCCTTCACTGGAATGAGCAGTTCTTC

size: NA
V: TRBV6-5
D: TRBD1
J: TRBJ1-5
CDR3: CASSGTGEQPQHF
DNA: TGTGCCAGCAGCGGGACAGGGGAACAGCCCCAGCATTTT

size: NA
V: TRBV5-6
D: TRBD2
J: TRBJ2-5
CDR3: CASSLSGGTQETQYF
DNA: TGTGCCAGCAGCCTTAGCGGGGGAACTCAAGAGACCCAGTACTTC

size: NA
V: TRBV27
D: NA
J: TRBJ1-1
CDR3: CASSFGVRATEAFF
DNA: TGTGCCAGCAGTTTTGGGGTCAGGGCCACTGAAGCTTTCTTT

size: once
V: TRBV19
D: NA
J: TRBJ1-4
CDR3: CASSTTKRREKLFF
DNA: TGTGCCAGTAGTACAACAAAGAGGAGGGAAAAACTGTTTTTT

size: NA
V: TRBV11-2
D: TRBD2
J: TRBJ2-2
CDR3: CASRAGIGKTGELFF
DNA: TGTGCCAGCAGAGCGGGGATAGGGAAAACCGGGGAGCTGTTTTTT

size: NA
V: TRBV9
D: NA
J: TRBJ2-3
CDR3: CASSASSGFSDTQYF
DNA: TGTGCCAGCAGCGCCTCCTCGGGATTCTCAGATACGCAGTATTTT

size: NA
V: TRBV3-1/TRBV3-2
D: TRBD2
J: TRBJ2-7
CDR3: CASSPGLAGGPPPYEQYF
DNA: TGTGCCAGCAGCCCGGGACTAGCGGGAGGCCCGCCCCCCTACGAGCAGTACTTC

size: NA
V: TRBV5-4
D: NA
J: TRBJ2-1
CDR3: CASSLGGRRDEQFF
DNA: TGTGCCAGCAGCTTGGGAGGGAGAAGAGATGAGCAGTTCTTC

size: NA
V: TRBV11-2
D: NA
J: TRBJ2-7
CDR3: CASSLGGSYEQYF
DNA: TGTGCCAGCAGCTTAGGTGGGAGCTACGAGCAGTACTTC

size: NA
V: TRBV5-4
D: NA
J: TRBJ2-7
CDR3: CASSPPPLGGLNEQYF
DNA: TGTGCCAGCAGCCCCCCTCCGCTAGGGGGACTAAACGAGCAGTACTTC

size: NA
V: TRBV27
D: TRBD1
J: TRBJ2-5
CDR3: CASRTGGRETQYF
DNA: TGTGCCAGCAGGACAGGGGGCAGGGAGACCCAGTACTTC